The 20 T cell receptor beta chains given below trace back to one sample, sequenced in a study of neurological immune-mediated disorders (dated by TCRdb to about 2019). Libraries were made using 5' RACE. Sequencing used an Illumina HiSeq 2500. The public sequencing data were trimmed at Q25 with fastp and processed into clonotypes with MiXCR by TCRdb, which kept only in-frame beta chains. Rows are unified per CDR3 protein, each entry keeping the most common DNA and genes. The sample data list over 15,000 distinct CDR3 sequences, and 9% to 10% of these were observed just once. About 47% of the sample lies in the top ten. The specimen was CD8+ T cells from blood. The receptors were sampled from a man aged 50-59 years in good health.

This clonotype was counted ten times or more. The V gene is TRBV10-3, the J gene TRBJ1-2, with D perhaps TRBD1 (6 bases). CDR1 and CDR2 (germline): ENHRY, SYGVKD. The V end was cut by 4 bases, the J end by 7 bases, with 19 bases between. The CDR3 spans 15 residues. The CDR3 sequence is CAISASFVGGRGYTF. The DNA for the CDR3 is TGTGCCATCAGTGCTTCCTTTGTAGGGGGTCGTGGCTACACCTTC.

This clonotype was observed many times. The chain joins TRBV5-1 to TRBJ1-4, with 12 bases that match TRBD1. Germline V gene sequence: CDR1 SGHRS, CDR2 YFSETQ. CDR3 length: 18 amino acids. The ends lost 4 bases at V and 1 base at J; junction bases unmatched: 8. The CDR3 nucleotides are TGCGCCAGCAGCCTCCGGGACAGGGGGCTTGGAACTAATGAAAAACTGTTTTTT. Amino acid sequence: CASSLRDRGLGTNEKLFF.

This clonotype was seen many times. The chain carries TRBV20-1 and TRBJ2-7, with 11 bases that match TRBD2. V lost 5 bases and J lost 0; bases outside the gene matches: 6. CDR1 is DFQATT, CDR2 SNEGSKA, per germline (reference sequence). The CDR3 runs to 15 residues. CDR3: CSAPGTSGSSYEQYF. CDR3 in DNA: TGCAGTGCTCCCGGGACTAGCGGCAGCTCCTACGAGCAGTACTTC.

At least ten counts were recorded for this clonotype. V gene TRBV20-1 combines with J gene TRBJ2-7; maybe TRBD1 (7 bases). CDR1 and CDR2 (germline): DFQATT, SNEGSKA (reference sequence). V lost 0 bases, J lost 7 bases, and 19 bases lay in between. The CDR3 is made up of 15 amino acids. The CDR3 reads CSARDQGGLRTEQYF. CDR3 coding DNA: TGCAGTGCTAGAGATCAGGGGGGCTTGAGAACTGAGCAGTACTTC.

Many counts were recorded for this clonotype. J is TRBJ2-7 and V is TRBV10-3, with 12 bases fitting TRBD2. V shed 4 bases, J shed 3 bases, and the junction held 4 bases outside the gene matches. CDR1 is ENHRY and CDR2 is SYGVKD in the germline V gene. This CDR3 has 15 residues. The CDR3 sequence is CAISALTSGSYEQYF. CDR3 nucleotides: TGTGCCATCAGTGCTTTGACTAGCGGGAGCTACGAGCAGTACTTC.

Regarding this clonotype: A junction boundary mismatches the germline segment, possibly from a read error. V and J are TRBV19 and TRBJ2-7; TRBD2 might be the D (5 bases). Germline CDR1 and CDR2: LNHDA and SQIVND (reference sequence). This CDR3 spans 14 amino acids. The CDR3 loop reads CASIGGWSSYEKYF. The CDR3 DNA reads TGTGCCAGTATAGGCGGGTGGAGCTCATACGAGAAGTACTTC.

This clonotype appeared many times. The chain links TRBV7-8 to TRBJ2-7; 11 positions agree with TRBD2. Germline assignment: CDR1 SGHVS and CDR2 FQNEAQ. The CDR3 runs to 15 residues. V was clipped by 5 bases and J by 3 bases; unmatched bases: 6. The CDR3 protein is CASSPGTSGVYEQYF. The CDR3 region has the DNA TGTGCCAGCAGCCCTGGGACTAGCGGAGTCTACGAGCAGTACTTC.

In its sample, this clonotype was seen many times. Here the CDR3 reads CASSQRQMGTPLHF. CDR3 sequence (DNA): TGCGCCAGCAGCCAACGACAGATGGGCACACCCCTCCACTTT. The chain employs TRBV4-3 and TRBJ1-6; possibly TRBD1 for D (5 bases). V gave up 2 bases and J gave up 11 bases, with 13 bases separating them. The CDR3 length is 14 residues. The germline gives CDR1 LGHNA, CDR2 YSLEER.

This clonotype has ten or more counts. The V and J genes are TRBV7-9 and TRBJ2-2; 10 positions match TRBD1. Germline V gene sequence: CDR1 SEHNR, CDR2 FQNEAQ (reference sequence). Trimming removed 5 bases from V and 6 bases from J; junction bases left unmatched: 9. This CDR3 region has 16 residues. The chain's CDR3 is CASSRPGTGAPGELFF. CDR3 DNA sequence: TGTGCCAGCAGCAGGCCCGGGACAGGGGCACCCGGGGAGCTGTTTTTT.

Many counts were recorded for this clonotype. The chain combines TRBV20-1 with TRBJ2-7; 7 nucleotides agree with TRBD1. Germline V lookup: CDR1 DFQATT, CDR2 SNEGSKA (reference sequence). V shed 5 bases and J 3 bases; nucleotides not matched to a gene: 4. The CDR3 is 12 amino acids. CDR3: CSASTGIYEQYF. The CDR3 DNA follows: TGCAGTGCTTCGACAGGGATCTACGAGCAGTACTTC.

The chain employs TRBV20-1 and TRBJ2-7, with 11 nucleotides matching TRBD1. The V segment lost 1 base and the J segment 2 bases; nucleotides outside the gene matches: 10. CDR3 length equals 17 residues. Germline V CDR1 and CDR2: DFQATT, SNEGSKA (reference sequence). The chain's CDR3 is CSARAQTGQGVPYEQYF. The CDR3 bases are TGCAGTGCTAGAGCACAAACGGGACAGGGGGTTCCCTACGAGCAGTACTTC.

Ten or more counts support this clonotype. V and J are TRBV20-1 and TRBJ2-7, with 11 positions matching TRBD2. The CDR3 consists of 15 residues. V dropped 0 bases and J dropped 3; count of bases not matched to a gene: 4. Germline V gene data show CDR1 as DFQATT and CDR2 as SNEGSKA (reference sequence). The DNA for the CDR3 is TGCAGTGCTAGAGAAGAAACTAGCGGGAGCTACGAGCAGTACTTC. It specifies CSAREETSGSYEQYF.

This clonotype was observed many times. The chain employs TRBV7-9 and TRBJ1-1; no reliable D call. Germline values: CDR1 SEHNR, CDR2 FQNEAQ (reference sequence). Trimming removed 1 base from V and 4 bases from J, with 16 bases in between. The CDR3 loop spans 16 amino acids. The CDR3 here is CASSLVIVEIGTEAFF. The DNA of the CDR3 is TGTGCCAGCAGCTTAGTAATCGTCGAGATTGGCACTGAAGCTTTCTTT. Using reference TRBV7-9 and TRBJ1-1 for the parts outside the CDR3, the full variable domain is DTGVSQNPRHKITKRGQNVTFRCDPISEHNRLYWYRQTLGQGPEFLTYFQNEAQLEKSRLLSDRFSAERPKGSFSTLEIQRTEQGDSAMYLCASSLVIVEIGTEAFFGQGTRLTVV.

This clonotype occurred many times. This chain uses TRBV7-9 with TRBJ2-2; D uncertain. Germline values: CDR1 SEHNR, CDR2 FQNEAQ (reference sequence). The CDR3 contains 13 residues. V gave up 5 bases and J gave up 6 bases, with 10 bases separating them. The CDR3 DNA reads TGTGCCAGCAGCCATACAAACGCCGGGGAGCTGTTTTTT. It is translated as CASSHTNAGELFF.

This clonotype has a count of ten or more. The gene calls are TRBV20-1 and TRBJ2-7; 7 bases line up with TRBD2. The CDR3 totals 14 residues. The junction had 9 bases not matched to a gene; V was cut back by 2 bases and J by 5 bases. In germline, CDR1 is DFQATT, CDR2 SNEGSKA (reference sequence). The CDR3 sequence: CSARRRGSINEQYF. The CDR3 DNA follows: TGCAGTGCTAGAAGGCGCGGGAGTATCAACGAGCAGTACTTC.

This clonotype has at least ten counts. This rearrangement joins TRBV20-1 to TRBJ2-7; D is unclear. Between the trimmed V and J ends, which lost 7 bases and 3 bases, there was a span of 10 bases. Germline CDR1 reads DFQATT; CDR2 reads SNEGSKA (reference sequence). The CDR3 extends over 11 amino acids. CDR3 in DNA: TGCAGTGTTCGGACGAGCTACGAGCAGTACTTC. This gives the protein CSVRTSYEQYF.

There are many counts of this clonotype. An end of the junction differs from the germline gene, which may be a read error. The V call is TRBV7-8, the J call TRBJ2-1; D call uncertain. CDR1 is SGHVS, CDR2 FQNEAQ, per germline. This CDR3 region has 9 residues. DNA for the CDR3: TGTGCCAGCAGCTCCTTACAGATCTTC. Amino acids: CASSSLQIF.

This clonotype was counted at least ten times. V usage is TRBV7-3 and J usage is TRBJ2-1, with 8 bases lining up with TRBD2. Germline assignment: CDR1 SGHTA and CDR2 FQGTGA. CDR3 length: 13 amino acids. With 2 bases clipped from V and 9 bases from J, the junction kept 3 bases outside the gene matches. CDR3 in amino acids: CASSLGTSGEQFF. CDR3 coding DNA: TGTGCCAGCAGCTTAGGAACTAGCGGTGAGCAGTTCTTC. Full variable domain (remainder filled in from reference TRBV7-3 and TRBJ2-1): GAGVSQTPSNKVTEKGKYVELRCDPISGHTALYWYRQSLGQGPEFLIYFQGTGAADDSGLPNDRFFAVRPEGSVSTLKIQRTERGDSAVYLCASSLGTSGEQFFGPGTRLTVL.

The sample holds many counts of this clonotype. The rearrangement links TRBV13 to TRBJ1-1, with 9 bases aligning to TRBD1. This CDR3 contains 14 residues. J was trimmed by 7 bases and V by 4 bases; bases with no gene match: 7. CDR1 PRHDT and CDR2 FYEKMQ come from the germline V gene (reference sequence). CDR3 protein: CASSYDRGYGEAFF. The CDR3 DNA sequence: TGTGCCAGCAGCTACGACAGGGGGTACGGTGAAGCTTTCTTT.

This clonotype was counted at least ten times. The chain links TRBV7-9 to TRBJ2-3, with 10 bases fitting TRBD2. Looked up from germline, CDR1 is SEHNR and CDR2 is FQNEAQ (reference sequence). The CDR3 runs to 16 residues. Trimming removed 0 bases from V and 4 bases from J; junction bases left unmatched: 4. DNA for the CDR3: TGTGCCAGCAGCTTAGCGTCGCTAGCGGGAGCAGATACGCAGTATTTT. Translating gives CASSLASLAGADTQYF.